These 8 T cell receptor beta chains were sequenced from one sample in a study of T cell responses to AZD1222 COVID-19 vaccine. TCRdb keeps only in-frame clones here, not all; method: immunoSEQ multiplex PCR. The table has fewer than 150,000 clones, nearly 90% seen once. Sequencing was performed on peripheral blood, taken 28 days after the second AZD1222 dose. These receptors all stem from an adult who received the AZD1222 COVID-19 vaccine.

This chain joins TRBV11-2 and TRBJ2-3; D might be TRBD1 (5 bases). Germline loops: CDR1 SGHAT, CDR2 FQNNGV. This CDR3 is built from 16 residues. Trimming removed 5 bases from V and 1 base from J, with 16 bases in between. This CDR3 reads CASSLTANWGTDTQYF. Written as DNA, the CDR3 is TGTGCCAGCAGCCTGACAGCCAATTGGGGCACAGATACGCAGTATTTT.

This chain's CDR3 is CASSSNLGQTYNEQFF. The DNA of the CDR3 is TGTGCCAGCAGCTCGAATTTGGGGCAGACCTACAATGAGCAGTTCTTC. The V gene is TRBV7-2, the J gene TRBJ2-1, with D perhaps TRBD1 (5 bases). The CDR3 totals 16 residues. Between the trimmed V and J ends, which lost 4 bases and 2 bases, there was a span of 15 bases. Germline CDR1 is SGHTA and CDR2 is FQGNSA.

V is TRBV5-1 and J is TRBJ2-7, with D perhaps matching TRBD1 or TRBD2 (6 bases each). The germline V gene has CDR1 SGHRS and CDR2 YFSETQ. The CDR3 has 17 amino acids. V lost 1 base to trimming and J lost 2 bases, with 19 bases between them. The CDR3 coding sequence is TGCGCCAGCAGCTTGCAAAGTTCTACGGGGGCACCCTACGAGCAGTACTTC. This gives the protein CASSLQSSTGAPYEQYF.

Here the CDR3 reads CASSPGRGKNYGYTF. Written as DNA, the CDR3 is TGTGCCAGTAGTCCGGGACGGGGCAAAAACTATGGCTACACCTTC. The chain uses TRBV19 and TRBJ1-2, with D maybe TRBD1 (5 bases). Per the germline V gene, CDR1 is LNHDA and CDR2 is SQIVND (reference sequence). This CDR3 is built from 15 residues. The germline V and J ends were trimmed by 5 bases and 2 bases, with 15 bases remaining between them.

The count of this clone is one. J is TRBJ2-7 and V is TRBV6-5; 7 nucleotides agree with TRBD1. The CDR3 is made up of 15 amino acids. V shed 6 bases, J shed 3 bases, and the junction held 11 bases outside the gene matches. Germline V gene data show CDR1 as MNHEY and CDR2 as SVGAGI. CDR3 amino acids: CASSMTGTLIYEQYF. CDR3 bases: TGTGCCAGCAGCATGACAGGGACCCTAATCTACGAGCAGTACTTC.

This clone has just one count. The V call is TRBV2, the J call TRBJ2-7, with D unresolved. Trimming shortened V by 2 bases and J by 7 bases, and 9 bases separated the two germline ends. The CDR3 sequence is 12 residues long. Germline loops: CDR1 SNHLY, CDR2 FYNNEI. CDR3 nucleotide sequence: TGTGCCAGCAGTGAAACCGGGTATGAGCAGTACTTC. Translated: CASSETGYEQYF.

V gene TRBV7-2 combines with J gene TRBJ1-2; D ambiguous. The CDR3 covers 14 residues. Germline values: CDR1 SGHTA, CDR2 FQGNSA. The V and J ends lost 5 bases and 7 bases respectively, with 17 bases between them. In DNA form, the CDR3 reads TGTGCCAGCAGCACGACCCTTCCTGGGCTTGGCTACACCTTC. Amino acids: CASSTTLPGLGYTF.

This chain uses TRBV14 with TRBJ1-2; 12 nucleotides agree with TRBD1. CDR3 size: 17 residues. The germline V gene has CDR1 SGHDN and CDR2 FVKESK. V dropped 2 bases and J dropped 4; count of bases not matched to a gene: 8. The DNA of the CDR3 is TGTGCCAGCAGCCAACAACCGCCGGGACAGGGGGCCTATGGCTACACCTTC. It codes for CASSQQPPGQGAYGYTF.